These 21 T cell receptor beta chains were all obtained from the same sample, sequenced in a study of T-cell memory formation after mild COVID-19 (dated by TCRdb to 2020 to 2022). Library preparation was by 5' RACE. For sequencing, an Illumina NovaSeq 6000 was employed. The raw public reads went through TCRdb reprocessing: fastp at Q25, MiXCR clone calling, in-frame beta chains kept. Rows are combined by CDR3 protein, so each entry shows the most common genes and DNA. Present in this sample are roughly 300,000 distinct CDR3 sequences, roughly 8.2% of which were seen just once. The ten top clones hold 20% to 25% of the sample. Sequencing was done on a sample of PBMCs or a T cell subset sorted from them (not recorded which). These TCRs come from a man aged 18 to 35 who had mild COVID-19 (a few samples of this study predate the infection). The sample titles of this study are shuffled in the database, so cell type and time point are left out; the donor was told from shared clones.

This clonotype turned up a few times. The chain joins TRBV9 to TRBJ2-3; D assignment may be TRBD1 or TRBD2 (5 bases each). This CDR3 contains 13 residues. V was cut by 4 bases and J by 7 bases, with 13 bases left in between. Germline loops: CDR1 SGDLS, CDR2 YYNGEE. CDR3 region: CASSPRGGNTQYF. DNA of the CDR3: TGTGCCAGCAGCCCCCGTGGGGGTAATACGCAGTATTTT.

This chain links TRBV29-1 with TRBJ2-3, with TRBD1 identical over 12 bases. The V segment lost 5 bases and the J segment 5 bases; nucleotides outside the gene matches: 11. CDR3 length: 16 amino acids. Looked up from germline, CDR1 is SQVTM and CDR2 is ANQGSEA. Here the CDR3 DNA reads TGCAGCGTTATAAAGTCCGGGACAGGGGGCGTAGATACGCAGTATTTT. Protein: CSVIKSGTGGVDTQYF.

The genes are TRBV12-3 or TRBV12-4 and TRBJ2-1; 8 bases agree with TRBD1. This CDR3 has 16 residues. V gave up 2 bases and J gave up 9 bases; unmatched junction bases: 12. In nucleotides, the CDR3 is TGTGCCAGCAGTTTAATTCGGACAGGGAGTTTTACTGAGCAGTTCTTC. Protein product: CASSLIRTGSFTEQFF.

The J gene is TRBJ2-7, the V gene TRBV4-3; TRBD2 aligns across 8 bases. Germline V gene data show CDR1 as LGHNA and CDR2 as YSLEER. The CDR3 length is 15 residues. Germline trimming cut 1 base from V and 3 bases from J; bases unmatched to any gene: 5. The chain's CDR3 is CASSQVPSGGYEQYF. CDR3 DNA: TGCGCCAGCAGCCAAGTTCCCAGCGGGGGCTACGAGCAGTACTTC.

This clonotype was found a few times. The chain recombines TRBV6-2 or TRBV6-3 with TRBJ2-2; D remains unclear. The V end lost 2 bases, the J end lost 9 bases, and 7 bases lay between the germline ends. Germline V gene sequence: CDR1 MNHEY, CDR2 SVGEGT. The CDR3 contains 12 residues. The CDR3 DNA follows: TGTGCCAGCAGTTACGGTTGGTGGGAGCTGTTTTTT. This codes for CASSYGWWELFF.

The rearrangement links TRBV9 to TRBJ2-5; 11 bases match TRBD2. With V trimmed by 0 bases and J by 7 bases, 2 bases remained unmatched. The CDR3 length is 14 residues. Germline CDR1 reads SGDLS; CDR2 reads YYNGEE. CDR3 nucleotide sequence: TGTGCCAGCAGCGTAGCCGGGACTAGCGGGACCCAGTACTTC. It encodes CASSVAGTSGTQYF.

This clonotype was seen repeatedly, ten times or more. The chain combines TRBV3-1 with TRBJ2-3; TRBD1 is a possible D gene (5 bases). Trimming removed 0 bases from V and 2 bases from J, with 15 bases in between. This CDR3 has 17 residues. Germline CDR1 LGHDT, CDR2 YNNKEL (reference sequence). The CDR3 reads CASSQDGAAGLTDTQYF. CDR3 DNA: TGTGCCAGCAGCCAAGATGGGGCGGCAGGCCTCACAGATACGCAGTATTTT.

The chain couples TRBV27 to TRBJ2-5; TRBD2 aligns across 7 bases. The CDR3 is 17 residues long. Germline V lookup: CDR1 MNHEY, CDR2 SMNVEV (reference sequence). J gave up 3 bases and V 5 bases, and 15 bases lay outside the gene matches. The CDR3 protein is CASSRPPGGLGKETQYF. CDR3 DNA sequence: TGTGCCAGCAGTCGACCACCGGGAGGCCTGGGCAAAGAGACCCAGTACTTC.

V and J are TRBV15 and TRBJ1-4, with 10 bases matching TRBD1. The junction had 2 bases not matched to a gene; V was cut back by 3 bases and J by 7 bases. This CDR3 has 14 amino acids. Per the germline V gene, CDR1 is LNHNV and CDR2 is YYDKDF (reference sequence). CDR3 loop: CATSSRDRGEKLFF. The DNA for the CDR3 is TGTGCCACCAGCAGCCGGGACAGGGGTGAAAAACTGTTTTTT.

The V call is TRBV28, the J call TRBJ2-7, with a tentative D call TRBD2 (6 bases). With 5 bases removed from V and 3 bases from J, the gap between germline ends came to 14 bases. This CDR3 is built from 14 residues. Germline CDR1 and CDR2: MDHEN and SYDVKM. The CDR3 DNA is TGTGCCAGCAGTGCATCGGGGGTTGGCTACGAGCAGTACGTC. This codes for CASSASGVGYEQYV.

The rearrangement links TRBV6-2 or TRBV6-3 to TRBJ1-2; 9 nucleotides line up with TRBD1. This CDR3 is built from 14 residues. The J segment lost 8 bases and the V segment lost 8 bases, leaving 12 bases of the junction unmatched. The germline gives CDR1 MNHEY, CDR2 SVGEGT. The CDR3 sequence is CASGGQGTARGYTF. Written as DNA, the CDR3 is TGTGCCAGCGGGGGACAGGGAACGGCACGGGGCTACACCTTC.

The table lists this clonotype with a few counts. The chain combines TRBV6-6 with TRBJ2-7, with D possibly being TRBD1 (6 bases). CDR3 size: 15 residues. In germline, CDR1 is MNHNY, CDR2 SVGAGI (reference sequence). The V and J ends lost 4 bases and 3 bases respectively, with 16 bases between them. The CDR3 sequence: CASSSIVGHSYEQYF. CDR3 in DNA: TGTGCCAGCAGTTCAATCGTGGGACACAGCTACGAGCAGTACTTC.

This rearrangement joins TRBV5-6 to TRBJ2-1; the match to TRBD2 covers 7 bases. The CDR3 is 14 residues long. The J segment lost 6 bases and the V segment lost 5 bases, leaving 8 bases of the junction unmatched. Germline assignment: CDR1 SGHDT and CDR2 YYEEEE. As DNA, the CDR3 is TGTGCCAGCAGGGGGCCGGGCGGGAGCAATGAGCAGTTCTTC. This encodes CASRGPGGSNEQFF. The full variable domain, completed using reference TRBV5-6 and TRBJ2-1, is DAGVTQSPTHLIKTRGQQVTLRCSPKSGHDTVSWYQQALGQGPQFIFQYYEEEERQRGNFPDRFSGHQFPNYSSELNVNALLLGDSALYLCASRGPGGSNEQFFGPGTRLTVL.

This rearrangement joins TRBV20-1 to TRBJ1-5; 10 positions agree with TRBD1. The V gene's germline CDR1 is DFQATT and CDR2 SNEGSKA (reference sequence). The CDR3 spans 14 residues. V shed 2 bases and J 5 bases; nucleotides not matched to a gene: 3. CDR3: CSARSGTGDQPQHF. For the CDR3, the DNA is TGCAGTGCTAGATCCGGGACAGGGGATCAGCCCCAGCATTTT.

This clonotype was recorded a few times. The CDR3 loop reads CATCGGAVGETQYF. The CDR3 bases are TGCGCCACCTGCGGGGGGGCTGTAGGTGAGACCCAGTACTTC. The gene calls are TRBV5-1 and TRBJ2-5; 9 positions match TRBD2. Germline-derived CDR1 and CDR2 are SGHRS and YFSETQ. V lost 9 bases and J lost 5; bases outside the gene matches: 11. This CDR3 contains 14 residues.

This clonotype has just a few counts. The V call is TRBV12-3 or TRBV12-4, the J call TRBJ2-7; D remains ambiguous. The V end lost 5 bases, the J end lost 3 bases, and 11 bases lay between the germline ends. This CDR3 comprises 13 residues. Here the CDR3 reads CASSPGRLYEQYF. In DNA, the CDR3 is TGTGCCAGCAGTCCAGGCCGGCTCTACGAGCAGTACTTC.

This sequence joins TRBV5-1 and TRBJ2-1; 8 bases agree with TRBD2. The CDR3 contains 15 residues. The V segment lost 2 bases and the J segment 8 bases; nucleotides outside the gene matches: 9. Germline V gene sequence: CDR1 SGHRS, CDR2 YFSETQ. The CDR3 sequence: CASSLGGLARDEQFF. The CDR3 bases are TGCGCCAGCAGCTTAGGAGGACTAGCTCGCGATGAGCAGTTCTTC.

This clonotype was seen a few times. V and J are TRBV5-1 and TRBJ2-1; 9 nucleotides line up with TRBD2. After removal of 0 bases from V and 0 bases from J, the junction contained 4 bases not matched to a gene. Germline V gene sequence: CDR1 SGHRS, CDR2 YFSETQ. The CDR3 has 17 amino acids. CDR3 nucleotides: TGCGCCAGCAGCTTGGAGCGGGGGGCCGGCTCCTACAATGAGCAGTTCTTC. Translation: CASSLERGAGSYNEQFF.

This clonotype was counted between two and nine times. The chain uses TRBV2 and TRBJ2-2; no clear D. The CDR3 is 13 amino acids. V was pared by 10 bases and J by 4 bases, with 13 bases between. Germline V gene sequence: CDR1 SNHLY, CDR2 FYNNEI. As DNA, the CDR3 is TGTGCCACCCAGATGGTGGTCACCGGGGAGCTGTTTTTT. It codes for CATQMVVTGELFF.

The chain combines TRBV4-2 with TRBJ2-5; 12 positions agree with TRBD2. The germline gives CDR1 LGHNA, CDR2 YNFKEQ. The CDR3 totals 18 residues. With 0 bases clipped from V and 4 bases from J, the junction kept 9 bases outside the gene matches. CDR3 in amino acids: CASSQDPSGGVQIETQYF. CDR3 DNA sequence: TGTGCCAGCAGCCAAGATCCTAGCGGGGGGGTTCAAATAGAGACCCAGTACTTC.

In its sample, this clonotype was seen many times. The CDR3 bases are TGCGCCAGCAGCGCCACATTCTACGAGCAGTACTTC. Translating it yields CASSATFYEQYF. V gene TRBV5-1 combines with J gene TRBJ2-7; no reliable D call. V was shortened by 4 bases and J by 3 bases, with 8 bases between the two germline ends. CDR3 length: 12 residues. The germline V gene has CDR1 SGHRS and CDR2 YFSETQ.